This T cell receptor (beta chain) was captured in a study of shared clonotypes between healthy human individuals. Donors were Caucasian adults residing in Nashville, Tennessee, USA. CD4+ cells yielded CD45RA+ naive and CD45RA-negative memory subsets. Findings and caveats of the study: Clonotypes which were not shared had lower generation probabilities than clonotypes that all four donors shared.

This clone was seen only a few times. Its antigen is not identified. Each subset's genomic DNA was split evenly across several immunoSEQ plates. Data came from immunoSEQ multiplex PCR; TCRdb stores just in-frame clones and leaves some out. The data hold over a million clones, with about three quarters observed a single time. The sequence derives from a man between 18 and 29 years old in good health. The sequenced sample consisted of memory CD4+ T cells sorted from blood. Sample subset: CD45RA-negative fraction.

The CDR3 nucleotides are TGTGCTAGTGGTTTGTGGGGGGTTCAAGAGACCCAGTACTTC. This encodes CASGLWGVQETQYF. V and J are TRBV12-5 and TRBJ2-5, with TRBD2 as a possible D gene (6 bases). The CDR3 spans 14 residues. CDR1 is LGHNT and CDR2 is FRNRAP in the germline V gene. With 2 bases removed from V and 2 bases from J, the gap between germline ends came to 9 bases.